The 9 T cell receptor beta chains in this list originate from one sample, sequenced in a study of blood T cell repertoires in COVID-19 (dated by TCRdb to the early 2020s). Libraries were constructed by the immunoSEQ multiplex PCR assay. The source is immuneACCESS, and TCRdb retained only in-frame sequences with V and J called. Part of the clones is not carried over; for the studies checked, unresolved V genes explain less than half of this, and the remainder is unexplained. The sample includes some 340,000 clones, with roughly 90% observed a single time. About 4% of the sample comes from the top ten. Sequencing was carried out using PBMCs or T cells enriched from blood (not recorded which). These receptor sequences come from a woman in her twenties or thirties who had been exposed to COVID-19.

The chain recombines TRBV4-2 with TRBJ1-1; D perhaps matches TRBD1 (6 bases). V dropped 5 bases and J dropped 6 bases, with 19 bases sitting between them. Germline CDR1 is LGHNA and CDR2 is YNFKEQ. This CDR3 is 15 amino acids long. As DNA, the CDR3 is TGTGCCAGCAGCAAAAGTCTACAGGGTGTGGCTGAAGCTTTCTTT. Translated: CASSKSLQGVAEAFF.

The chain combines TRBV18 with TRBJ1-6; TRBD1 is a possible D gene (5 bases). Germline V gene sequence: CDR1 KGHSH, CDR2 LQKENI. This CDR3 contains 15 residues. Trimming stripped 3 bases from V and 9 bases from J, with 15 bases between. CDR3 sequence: CASSPSGDSSSPLHF. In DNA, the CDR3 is TGTGCCAGCTCACCCTCGGGGGACTCGAGTTCACCCCTCCACTTT.

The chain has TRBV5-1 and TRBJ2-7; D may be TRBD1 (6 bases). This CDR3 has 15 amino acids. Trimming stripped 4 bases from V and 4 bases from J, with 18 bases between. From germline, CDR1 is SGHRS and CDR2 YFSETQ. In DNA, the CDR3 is TGCGCCAGCAGCAAGGAGCTCGGACAGAGTTACGAGCAGTACTTC. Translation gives CASSKELGQSYEQYF.

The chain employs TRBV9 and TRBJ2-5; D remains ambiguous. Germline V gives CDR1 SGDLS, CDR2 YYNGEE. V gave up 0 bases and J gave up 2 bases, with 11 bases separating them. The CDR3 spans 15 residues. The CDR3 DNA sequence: TGTGCCAGCAGCGTAGCCTTCGGCGGACAAGAGACCCAGTACTTC. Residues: CASSVAFGGQETQYF.

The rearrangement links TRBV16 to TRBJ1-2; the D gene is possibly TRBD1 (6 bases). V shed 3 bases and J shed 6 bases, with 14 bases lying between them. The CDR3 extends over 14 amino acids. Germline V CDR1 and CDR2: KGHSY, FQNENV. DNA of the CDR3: TGTGCCAGCAGCCACGGACAGAGGCTCGATGGCTACACCTTC. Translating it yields CASSHGQRLDGYTF.

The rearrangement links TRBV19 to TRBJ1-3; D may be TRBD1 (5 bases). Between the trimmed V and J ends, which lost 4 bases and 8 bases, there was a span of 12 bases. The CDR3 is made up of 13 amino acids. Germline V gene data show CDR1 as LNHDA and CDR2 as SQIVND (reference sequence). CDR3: CASSSRDSDTIYF. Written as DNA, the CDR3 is TGTGCCAGTAGTAGCCGGGACTCGGACACCATATATTTT.

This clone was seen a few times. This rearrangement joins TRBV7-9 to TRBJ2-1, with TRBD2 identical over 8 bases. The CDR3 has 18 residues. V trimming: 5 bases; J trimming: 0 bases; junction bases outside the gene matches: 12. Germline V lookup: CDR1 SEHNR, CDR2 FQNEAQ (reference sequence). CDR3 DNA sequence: TGTGCCAGCAGCCCGATCAGGGGAGCGGGGGTCTCCTACAATGAGCAGTTCTTC. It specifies CASSPIRGAGVSYNEQFF.

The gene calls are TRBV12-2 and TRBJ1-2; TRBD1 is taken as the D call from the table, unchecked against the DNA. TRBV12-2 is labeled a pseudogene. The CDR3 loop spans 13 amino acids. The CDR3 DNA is TGTGCAAGTCGCTTAGACAAAAACTATGGCTACACCTTC. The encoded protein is CASRLDKNYGYTF.

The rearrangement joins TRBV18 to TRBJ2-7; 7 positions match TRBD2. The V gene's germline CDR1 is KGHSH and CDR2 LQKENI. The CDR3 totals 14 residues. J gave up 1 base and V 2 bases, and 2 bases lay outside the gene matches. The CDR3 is CASSPREGSYEQYF. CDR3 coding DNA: TGTGCCAGCTCACCAAGGGAGGGTTCCTACGAGCAGTACTTC. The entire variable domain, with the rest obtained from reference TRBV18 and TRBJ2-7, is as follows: NAGVMQNPRHLVRRRGQEARLRCSPMKGHSHVYWYRQLPEEGLKFMVYLQKENIIDESGMPKERFSAEFPKEGPSILRIQQVVRGDSAAYFCASSPREGSYEQYFGPGTRLTVT.